This passage covers 10 T cell receptor beta chains from one sample sequenced in a study of identical twins. One entry per CDR3 protein, called by TCRdb with MiXCR from the 5' RACE reads. The sample lists 450,000 to 650,000 distinct CDR3 sequences, around 15% occurring once. These data are also associated with another study on yellow fever vaccine responses in identical twins.

Sequencing used CD4+ T cells sorted from blood. These receptor sequences come from a young woman in good health.

V and J are TRBV5-1 and TRBJ2-1; 11 bases align to TRBD1. The CDR3 has 15 residues. The J segment lost 6 bases and the V segment lost 3 bases, leaving 5 bases of the junction unmatched. Germline values: CDR1 SGHRS, CDR2 YFSETQ. The DNA for the CDR3 is TGCGCCAGCAGCTCGGGACAGGGGGGGTCCAATGAGCAGTTCTTC. Its translation is CASSSGQGGSNEQFF.

In its sample, this clonotype was seen a few times. The J gene is TRBJ2-2, the V gene TRBV10-3; TRBD2 aligns across 8 bases. CDR1 is ENHRY, CDR2 SYGVKD, per germline. This CDR3 contains 16 residues. With 6 bases clipped from V and 4 bases from J, the junction kept 10 bases outside the gene matches. CDR3 DNA: TGTGCCATCAGGCAAGCGGGAGAAGTCGGCACCGGGGAGCTGTTTTTT. This sequence encodes CAIRQAGEVGTGELFF.

This clonotype occurred a few times. The rearrangement uses TRBV18 and TRBJ2-1, with TRBD2 identical over 9 bases. V gave up 3 bases and J gave up 4 bases; unmatched junction bases: 10. In germline, CDR1 is KGHSH, CDR2 LQKENI. The CDR3 is 17 residues long. CDR3 DNA: TGTGCCAGCTCACCCCTGACTAGCGGTAATACTTACAATGAGCAGTTCTTC. It is translated as CASSPLTSGNTYNEQFF.

The chain links TRBV6-2 or TRBV6-3 to TRBJ2-3; 9 nucleotides match TRBD2. The CDR3 runs 16 residues. The germline V gene has CDR1 MNHEY and CDR2 SVGEGT. J was trimmed by 2 bases and V by 6 bases; bases with no gene match: 9. DNA of the CDR3: TGTGCCAGCAGGTCTCGGCTAGCGGGGTTCACAGATACGCAGTATTTT. Protein: CASRSRLAGFTDTQYF.

This clonotype was seen a handful of times. This chain uses TRBV5-6 with TRBJ1-6, with D unresolved. This CDR3 spans 14 amino acids. V lost 1 base and J 7 bases, leaving 9 bases between the germline ends. Per germline, CDR1 SGHDT and CDR2 YYEEEE. CDR3: CASSLFLENSPLHF. The CDR3 bases are TGTGCCAGCAGCTTGTTTCTAGAGAATTCACCCCTCCACTTT.

This clonotype was recorded at least ten times. The genes are TRBV3-1 and TRBJ2-5, with TRBD2 matching 7 bases. CDR1 and CDR2 from the germline V gene are LGHDT and YNNKEL (reference sequence). Trimming cost V 0 bases and J 2 bases; bases outside gene matches: 6. There are 16 residues in the CDR3. The CDR3 DNA is TGTGCCAGCAGCCAAGAACTACGGACTAGTCAAGAGACCCAGTACTTC. Translated, it gives CASSQELRTSQETQYF.

The V gene is TRBV10-2, the J gene TRBJ2-6; no definite D call. V lost 0 bases to trimming and J lost 0 bases, with 12 bases between them. Germline assignment: CDR1 WSHSY and CDR2 SAAADI. This CDR3 contains 18 residues. CDR3 amino acids: CASSESGRNLSGANVLTF. For the CDR3, the DNA is TGCGCCAGCAGTGAGTCCGGGCGCAACCTCTCTGGGGCCAACGTCCTGACTTTC.

The rearrangement joins TRBV12-3 or TRBV12-4 to TRBJ2-3, with TRBD2 matching 7 bases. V lost 3 bases, J lost 0 bases, and 6 bases stayed unmatched. CDR3 size: 16 residues. CDR3 protein: CASSLSPSGSTDTQYF. The CDR3 DNA reads as TGTGCCAGCAGTTTGTCGCCTAGCGGAAGCACAGATACGCAGTATTTT.

The chain recombines TRBV29-1 with TRBJ2-2, with D tentatively TRBD1 or TRBD2 (5 bases each). V gave up 4 bases and J gave up 6 bases, with 6 bases separating them. Looked up from germline, CDR1 is SQVTM and CDR2 is ANQGSEA. This CDR3 contains 11 residues. The CDR3 DNA follows: TGCAGCGTTGGGGGGTCCGGGGAGCTGTTTTTT. It translates to CSVGGSGELFF.

This clonotype was detected only a few times. This chain uses TRBV6-1 with TRBJ2-1; 7 bases match TRBD2. Germline CDR1 MNHNS, CDR2 SASEGT. The V gene end was trimmed by 5 bases and the J gene end by 7 bases; junction bases not matched to a gene: 11. The CDR3 has 15 residues. CDR3 DNA sequence: TGTGCCAGCAGTCGAGCGGGAACTTTAGGAAATGAGCAGTTCTTC. This translates into CASSRAGTLGNEQFF.